Listed below are T cell receptor beta chains from one sample, sequenced in a study of blood T cell repertoires in COVID-19. Using immunoSEQ multiplex PCR, the repertoire was profiled, and TCRdb retains in-frame clones only, with some absent. Among around 120,000 clones listed, 90% were seen once. The sample taken for sequencing was peripheral blood. The source is a woman in her fifties or sixties with COVID-19, enrolled during active disease. The CDR3 runs from the conserved cysteine through the conserved F or W. Fields, in order: clone size, V gene, J gene, D gene, CDR3 protein, CDR3 DNA. A D gene is named only where the DNA matches it firmly. Rows give clone size only sometimes, using once, few, many, or a class for an expanded clone.

abundance: -; v_gene: TRBV18; j_gene: TRBJ2-2; d_gene: TRBD1; CDR3aa: CASSLDRGRTGELFF; CDR3nt: TGTGCCAGCTCCCTGGACAGGGGGCGAACCGGGGAGCTGTTTTTT
abundance: -; v_gene: TRBV7-9; j_gene: TRBJ2-1; d_gene: TRBD1; CDR3aa: CASSPLGQARNNEQFF; CDR3nt: TGTGCCAGCAGCCCTCTCGGACAGGCGCGTAACAATGAGCAGTTCTTC
abundance: -; v_gene: TRBV7-2; j_gene: TRBJ2-1; d_gene: TRBD1; CDR3aa: CASSLMAGGQGEQFF; CDR3nt: TGTGCCAGCAGCCTAATGGCAGGGGGCCAGGGTGAGCAGTTCTTC
abundance: -; v_gene: TRBV3-1/TRBV3-2; j_gene: TRBJ2-3; d_gene: TRBD2; CDR3aa: CASSQAGGINTQYF; CDR3nt: TGTGCCAGCAGCCAAGCGGGGGGGATCAATACGCAGTATTTT
abundance: -; v_gene: TRBV5-4; j_gene: TRBJ1-1; d_gene: -; CDR3aa: CASTPDSEDEAFF; CDR3nt: TGTGCCAGCACCCCCGACAGTGAAGATGAAGCTTTCTTT
abundance: once; v_gene: TRBV11-1; j_gene: TRBJ1-5; d_gene: -; CDR3aa: CASSLAPSNQPQHF; CDR3nt: TGTGCCAGCAGCTTAGCCCCGAGCAATCAGCCCCAGCATTTT
abundance: -; v_gene: TRBV6-5; j_gene: TRBJ2-3; d_gene: -; CDR3aa: CASSYSRERADTQYF; CDR3nt: TGTGCCAGCAGTTACTCCCGGGAAAGGGCAGATACGCAGTATTTT
abundance: -; v_gene: TRBV18; j_gene: TRBJ2-7; d_gene: TRBD1; CDR3aa: CASSPGTGRSYEQYF; CDR3nt: TGTGCCAGCTCACCCGGGACAGGTCGCTCCTACGAGCAGTACTTC
abundance: -; v_gene: TRBV3-1/TRBV3-2; j_gene: TRBJ1-1; d_gene: TRBD1; CDR3aa: CASSPRKGTVNTEAFF; CDR3nt: TGTGCCAGCAGCCCGCGGAAGGGGACAGTGAACACTGAAGCTTTCTTT
abundance: -; v_gene: TRBV9; j_gene: TRBJ2-3; d_gene: -; CDR3aa: CASSAKKGMFSTDTQYF; CDR3nt: TGTGCCAGCAGCGCGAAGAAGGGGATGTTTAGTACAGATACGCAGTATTTT
abundance: -; v_gene: TRBV11-3; j_gene: TRBJ2-1; d_gene: TRBD1; CDR3aa: CASSLVAGGYNEQFF; CDR3nt: TGTGCCAGCAGCTTAGTGGCAGGGGGCTACAATGAGCAGTTCTTC
abundance: -; v_gene: TRBV2; j_gene: TRBJ2-3; d_gene: -; CDR3aa: CASSEQDSSTDTQYF; CDR3nt: TGTGCCAGCAGTGAGCAGGACTCCTCCACAGATACGCAGTATTTT
abundance: -; v_gene: TRBV5-6; j_gene: TRBJ2-7; d_gene: TRBD1; CDR3aa: CASSLSPGQRSYEQYF; CDR3nt: TGTGCCAGCAGCTTGTCCCCGGGACAGCGCTCCTACGAGCAGTACTTC
abundance: -; v_gene: TRBV12-3/TRBV12-4; j_gene: TRBJ1-1; d_gene: -; CDR3aa: CASSLELATEAFF; CDR3nt: TGTGCCAGCAGTTTAGAGTTGGCTACTGAAGCTTTCTTT
abundance: -; v_gene: TRBV6-2/TRBV6-3; j_gene: TRBJ1-6; d_gene: -; CDR3aa: CASSYSWGSPLHF; CDR3nt: TGTGCCAGCAGTTACTCGTGGGGCTCACCCCTCCACTTT
abundance: -; v_gene: TRBV18; j_gene: TRBJ2-7; d_gene: TRBD1; CDR3aa: CASAPGQGREQYF; CDR3nt: TGTGCCAGCGCCCCCGGACAGGGCCGCGAGCAGTACTTC